The next 6 T cell receptor beta chains were all read from a single sample in a study of early T cells in non-severe SARS-CoV-2 infection. MiXCR, applied by TCRdb to the 5' RACE reads, yields one record per CDR3 protein. The top ten clones hold roughly 0.7% of a sample with 25,000 to 35,000 distinct CDR3 sequences, roughly 3% of them seen once. Sequencing input: whole blood. The source is an adult who was a healthcare worker with PCR-confirmed SARS-CoV-2 infection or an uninfected control (not recorded which).

This clonotype has a count of ten or more. The CDR3 region is CASSSSGQVEAFF. Written as DNA, the CDR3 is TGTGCCAGCAGCTCCTCAGGACAAGTGGAAGCTTTCTTT. The genes are TRBV7-2 and TRBJ1-1; D is possibly TRBD1 (5 bases). CDR1 and CDR2 from the germline V gene are SGHTA and FQGNSA. The CDR3 consists of 13 residues. V was pared by 4 bases and J by 8 bases, with 14 bases between. Filled out from reference TRBV7-2 and TRBJ1-1, the complete variable domain reads GAGVSQSPSNKVTEKGKDVELRCDPISGHTALYWYRQSLGQGLEFLIYFQGNSAPDKSGLPSDRFSAERTGGSVSTLTIQRTQQEDSAVYLCASSSSGQVEAFFGQGTRLTVV.

This clonotype showed up many times. This sequence joins TRBV20-1 and TRBJ2-3, with TRBD2 matching 8 bases. Germline V gives CDR1 DFQATT, CDR2 SNEGSKA (reference sequence). With 5 bases clipped from V and 1 base from J, the junction kept 8 bases outside the gene matches. CDR3 length equals 15 residues. The CDR3 sequence: CSAPRRGARTDTQYF. CDR3 DNA: TGCAGTGCTCCGAGGCGGGGGGCTCGCACAGATACGCAGTATTTT.

This clonotype was picked up a small number of times. V gene TRBV7-2 combines with J gene TRBJ2-3; perhaps TRBD1 as D (5 bases). CDR1 and CDR2 (germline): SGHTA, FQGNSA. This CDR3 has 16 amino acids. V was cut by 2 bases and J by 0 bases, with 12 bases left in between. CDR3 nucleotide sequence: TGTGCCAGCAGCTTACTTGGGGCTATTAGCACAGATACGCAGTATTTT. Its protein is CASSLLGAISTDTQYF.

This clonotype was detected ten times or more. The chain has TRBV9 and TRBJ1-4; D may be TRBD1 (6 bases). In germline, CDR1 is SGDLS, CDR2 YYNGEE. V shed 3 bases and J shed 10 bases, with 10 bases lying between them. The CDR3 is 12 amino acids. This CDR3 is CASSEGGGKLFF. For the CDR3, the DNA is TGTGCCAGCAGCGAGGGGGGAGGAAAACTGTTTTTT.

This clonotype was found many times. The V call is TRBV29-1, the J call TRBJ1-5; D might be TRBD1 (6 bases). Trimming removed 5 bases from V and 6 bases from J, with 14 bases in between. This CDR3 is 13 amino acids long. Germline V lookup: CDR1 SQVTM, CDR2 ANQGSEA. The CDR3 DNA sequence: TGCAGCGTTAGATCAGGGGTTGGTCAGCCCCAGCATTTT. This gives the protein CSVRSGVGQPQHF.

This clonotype was observed many times. The chain combines TRBV2 with TRBJ2-5; tentative D call: TRBD1 (6 bases). The CDR3 is 15 residues long. V was cut by 6 bases and J by 2 bases, with 16 bases left in between. Looked up from germline, CDR1 is SNHLY and CDR2 is FYNNEI. The CDR3 bases are TGTGCCAGCAGCGTGGACAGATTTTCACAAGAGACCCAGTACTTC. Amino acid sequence: CASSVDRFSQETQYF.